Following are 19 T cell receptor beta chains from one sample sequenced in a study of T cell changes during pregnancy in multiple sclerosis. Only in-frame clones appear in the TCRdb table, and some are missing; sequencing was by immunoSEQ multiplex PCR. The data contain approximately 59,000 clones, under 95% of them singletons. The sequencing here drew on peripheral blood, taken in the third trimester of pregnancy. The receptors derive from a female donor in good health, enrolled as a control in a pregnancy study.

This sequence joins TRBV19 and TRBJ2-5, with 7 nucleotides matching TRBD2. Trimming took 6 bases from V and 6 from J; bases not matched to a gene: 1. The CDR3 runs 11 residues. CDR1 LNHDA and CDR2 SQIVND come from the germline V gene (reference sequence). The CDR3 nucleotides are TGTGCCAGTAGCGGGGGGAAGACCCAGTACTTC. This encodes CASSGGKTQYF.

As concerns this clone: Other DNA sequences of this sample code for an identical CDR3. The rearrangement uses TRBV4-1 and TRBJ1-2; a possible D gene is TRBD1 (5 bases). Looked up from germline, CDR1 is MGHRA and CDR2 is YSYEKL. The CDR3 spans 14 residues. V was trimmed by 0 bases and J by 2 bases, leaving 7 bases between them. CDR3 bases: TGCGCCAGCAGCCAAGAACCAGGGAACTATGGCTACACCTTC. Translation gives CASSQEPGNYGYTF.

CDR3 coding DNA: TGCGCCAGCAGCTTGGCCAAGGACAGTCCAACCTACGAGCAGTACTTC. This encodes CASSLAKDSPTYEQYF. The rearrangement links TRBV5-1 to TRBJ2-7; a possible D gene is TRBD1 (6 bases). Germline CDR1 and CDR2: SGHRS and YFSETQ. The CDR3 sequence is 16 residues long. V was shortened by 0 bases and J by 2 bases, with 15 bases between the two germline ends.

This chain connects TRBV6-5 to TRBJ2-1; D is undetermined. The V gene's germline CDR1 is MNHEY and CDR2 SVGAGI. This CDR3 spans 15 amino acids. V was clipped by 7 bases and J by 2 bases, with 15 bases between them. DNA for the CDR3: TGTGCCAGCACCCTGACACCTAAGGCCTACAATGAGCAGTTCTTC. This encodes CASTLTPKAYNEQFF.

The chain is built from TRBV19 and TRBJ1-6; TRBD1 might be the D (6 bases). CDR3 length: 15 residues. The V and J ends lost 7 bases and 7 bases respectively, with 17 bases between them. In germline, CDR1 is LNHDA, CDR2 SQIVND (reference sequence). The CDR3 reads CASTMWDMDNSPLHF. CDR3 nucleotide sequence: TGTGCCAGTACCATGTGGGACATGGACAATTCACCCCTCCACTTT. Complete variable domain (other parts from reference TRBV19 and TRBJ1-6): DGGITQSPKYLFRKEGQNVTLSCEQNLNHDAMYWYRQDPGQGLRLIYYSQIVNDFQKGDIAEGYSVSREKKESFPLTVTSAQKNPTAFYLCASTMWDMDNSPLHFGNGTRLTVT.

This chain's CDR3 is CAWSVRDRGFNQPQHF. CDR3 coding DNA: TGTGCCTGGAGTGTACGGGACAGGGGATTTAATCAGCCCCAGCATTTT. This sequence joins TRBV30 and TRBJ1-5; 10 bases match TRBD1. Germline assignment: CDR1 GTSNPN and CDR2 SVGIG (reference sequence). Germline trimming cut 0 bases from V and 4 bases from J; bases unmatched to any gene: 6. The CDR3 covers 16 residues.

The chain combines TRBV5-6 with TRBJ2-5, with D maybe TRBD2 (7 bases). With 4 bases removed from V and 5 bases from J, the gap between germline ends came to 12 bases. The CDR3 loop spans 13 amino acids. Germline CDR1 SGHDT, CDR2 YYEEEE. The CDR3 DNA follows: TGTGCCAGCAGCGGGGGGGCCGGGGAGACCCAGTACTTC. This encodes CASSGGAGETQYF.

The rearrangement joins TRBV18 to TRBJ2-2; 8 nucleotides agree with TRBD1. Germline V gene sequence: CDR1 KGHSH, CDR2 LQKENI. Trimming removed 1 base from V and 1 base from J; junction bases left unmatched: 2. This CDR3 comprises 16 residues. This CDR3 is CASSPQGTGNTGELFF. DNA for the CDR3: TGTGCCAGCTCACCACAAGGGACAGGGAACACCGGGGAGCTGTTTTTT.

V is TRBV7-3 and J is TRBJ1-2; 9 bases are a match to TRBD1. The CDR3 loop spans 13 amino acids. V was pared by 5 bases and J by 7 bases, with 5 bases of the junction left unmatched. Germline V gives CDR1 SGHTA, CDR2 FQGTGA. This chain's CDR3 is CASSPDRGGGYTF. For the CDR3, the DNA is TGTGCCAGCAGCCCGGACAGGGGCGGTGGCTACACCTTC.

This chain connects TRBV18 to TRBJ2-3; 7 nucleotides align to TRBD2. The germline V gene encodes CDR1 KGHSH and CDR2 LQKENI. The CDR3 consists of 17 residues. After removal of 4 bases from V and 0 bases from J, the junction contained 10 bases not matched to a gene. CDR3 amino acids: CASSQVGGTSSTDTQYF. CDR3 bases: TGTGCCAGCTCACAAGTCGGGGGGACCTCTAGCACAGATACGCAGTATTTT.

The chain joins TRBV29-1 to TRBJ1-5; 9 bases match TRBD1. CDR1 is SQVTM and CDR2 is ANQGSEA in the germline V gene. The CDR3 is made up of 15 amino acids. Trimming took 5 bases from V and 4 from J; bases not matched to a gene: 9. For the CDR3, the DNA is TGCAGCGTTTCTGTACCCGGGACAGGGAATCAGCCCCAGCATTTT. The encoded protein is CSVSVPGTGNQPQHF.

The CDR3: CAISEIGPGRGEKLFF. In nucleotides, the CDR3 is TGTGCCATCAGTGAGATCGGTCCAGGGCGGGGTGAAAAACTGTTTTTT. The chain employs TRBV10-3 and TRBJ1-4, with D maybe TRBD1 (5 bases). Germline loops: CDR1 ENHRY, CDR2 SYGVKD. The V and J ends lost 2 bases and 7 bases respectively, with 17 bases between them. The CDR3 length is 16 residues.

This rearrangement joins TRBV28 to TRBJ1-1; 8 positions match TRBD1. The CDR3 extends over 17 amino acids. CDR1 is MDHEN, CDR2 SYDVKM, per germline. V trimming: 11 bases; J trimming: 0 bases; junction bases outside the gene matches: 17. This chain's CDR3 is CAHQTDRGGLMNTEAFF. CDR3 DNA sequence: TGTGCCCACCAAACTGACAGGGGCGGCCTCATGAACACTGAAGCTTTCTTT.

This clone showed up many times. The chain couples TRBV6-1 to TRBJ1-6; a weak D match, TRBD1 (6 bases). Per the germline V gene, CDR1 is MNHNS and CDR2 is SASEGT. V dropped 8 bases and J dropped 8 bases, with 16 bases sitting between them. CDR3 length: 14 residues. CDR3 coding DNA: TGTGCCAGCCGGGACACTAATCGGGATTCACCCCTCCACTTT. This gives the protein CASRDTNRDSPLHF.

The V gene is TRBV2, the J gene TRBJ1-5, with a tentative D call TRBD1 (6 bases). Trimming removed 1 base from V and 3 bases from J, with 10 bases in between. Germline CDR1 and CDR2: SNHLY and FYNNEI. The CDR3 loop spans 15 amino acids. The CDR3 here is CASSEGGRNNQPQHF. CDR3 sequence (DNA): TGTGCCAGCAGTGAAGGGGGGCGAAACAATCAGCCCCAGCATTTT.

The rearrangement uses TRBV10-3 and TRBJ1-5; a weak D match, TRBD1 (5 bases). This CDR3 is built from 12 residues. Germline V gene lookup returns CDR1 ENHRY and CDR2 SYGVKD. Trimming took off 10 bases at V and 0 bases at J, with 7 bases between the two ends. DNA for the CDR3: TGTGCCACCAGGGCTAGCAATCAGCCCCAGCATTTT. Translated, it gives CATRASNQPQHF.

The chain uses TRBV30 and TRBJ2-5; D remains unclear. Deletions cut 2 bases from V and 2 bases from J, with 9 bases between. Germline V lookup: CDR1 GTSNPN, CDR2 SVGIG (reference sequence). The CDR3 runs 13 residues. This chain's CDR3 is CAWSRSGQETQYF. DNA of the CDR3: TGTGCCTGGAGTAGGTCAGGACAAGAGACCCAGTACTTC.

This chain connects TRBV5-1 to TRBJ2-5; 9 bases are a match to TRBD1. The CDR3 totals 14 residues. Germline V gene lookup returns CDR1 SGHRS and CDR2 YFSETQ. V lost 2 bases, J lost 5 bases, and 4 bases stayed unmatched. The CDR3 reads CASSFQQGAETQYF. The DNA for the CDR3 is TGCGCCAGCAGCTTCCAACAGGGGGCTGAGACCCAGTACTTC.

Comment on this clone: At one boundary the junction diverges from the germline segment, which might be a read error. The chain employs TRBV6-5 and TRBJ1-2; 8 bases map to TRBD1. Germline assignment: CDR1 MNHEY and CDR2 SVGAGI. This CDR3 comprises 11 residues. The CDR3 spells CASRAGGNYHF. The CDR3 DNA reads as TGTGCCAGCAGAGCAGGGGGCAATTACCATTTC.